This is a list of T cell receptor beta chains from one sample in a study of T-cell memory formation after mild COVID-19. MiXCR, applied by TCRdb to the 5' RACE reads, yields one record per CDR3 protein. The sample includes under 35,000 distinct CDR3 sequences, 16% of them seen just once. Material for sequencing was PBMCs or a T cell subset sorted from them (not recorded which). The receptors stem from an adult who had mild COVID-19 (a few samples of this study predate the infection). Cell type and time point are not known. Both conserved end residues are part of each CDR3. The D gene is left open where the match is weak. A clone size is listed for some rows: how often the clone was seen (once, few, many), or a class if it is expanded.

CASSTWTTGETQYF	TGTGCCAGCAGTACGTGGACAACTGGAGAGACCCAGTACTTC	-	TRBV12-3/TRBV12-4	-	TRBJ2-5
CSARDRDGFSYEQYF	TGCAGTGCTAGAGATAGGGATGGCTTCTCCTACGAGCAGTACTTC	-	TRBV20-1	-	TRBJ2-7
CASSLSYGYTF	TGTGCCAGCAGCTTGAGTTATGGCTACACCTTC	-	TRBV11-2	many	TRBJ1-2
CASSTSAPTYEQYF	TGTGCCAGCAGCACGAGCGCGCCAACCTACGAGCAGTACTTC	-	TRBV11-1	-	TRBJ2-7
CASSFHTPTGGSPLHF	TGTGCCAGCAGCTTCCATACTCCTACAGGGGGCTCACCCCTCCACTTT	TRBD1	TRBV7-8	many	TRBJ1-6
CSAKIKETQYF	TGCAGTGCTAAAATTAAAGAGACCCAGTACTTC	-	TRBV20-1	few	TRBJ2-5
CSAPWLGEQYF	TGCAGTGCTCCATGGTTGGGGGAGCAGTACTTC	-	TRBV20-1	many	TRBJ2-7
CASSAFGGLASTDTQYF	TGTGCCAGCAGCGCATTTGGGGGACTAGCGAGCACAGATACGCAGTATTTT	TRBD2	TRBV5-8	many	TRBJ2-3
CASSFGRNTIYF	TGTGCCAGCAGCTTCGGCCGAAACACCATATATTTT	-	TRBV5-6	-	TRBJ1-3
CSARDLGGYTDTQYF	TGCAGTGCTAGAGATTTAGGAGGGTACACAGATACGCAGTATTTT	-	TRBV20-1	many	TRBJ2-3
CASSVEPDPSGLTYEQYF	TGTGCCAGCAGCGTAGAACCGGATCCTAGCGGGCTAACCTACGAGCAGTACTTC	TRBD2	TRBV9	many	TRBJ2-7
CASGSLTSGDSTDTQYF	TGTGCTAGTGGTTCACTGACTAGCGGGGATAGCACAGATACGCAGTATTTT	TRBD2	TRBV12-5	many	TRBJ2-3
CASSVSGDTEAFF	TGTGCCAGCAGCGTATCGGGGGACACTGAAGCTTTCTTT	-	TRBV7-9	many	TRBJ1-1
CASSLGTALGQYEQYF	TGCGCCAGCAGCCTGGGGACAGCCCTTGGGCAGTACGAGCAGTACTTC	TRBD1	TRBV5-1	many	TRBJ2-7
CATSGEAGAKEYEQYF	TGTGCCACCAGTGGGGAAGCAGGAGCCAAAGAATACGAGCAGTACTTC	-	TRBV24-1	few	TRBJ2-7
CASSGTSGGAVETQYF	TGTGCCAGCAGCGGGACTAGCGGGGGGGCCGTTGAGACCCAGTACTTC	TRBD2	TRBV9	few	TRBJ2-5
CASSNTGVNEQYF	TGTGCCAGTAGTAATACAGGGGTCAACGAGCAGTACTTC	TRBD1	TRBV19	many	TRBJ2-7
CASRRTGGDGYTF	TGTGCCAGCAGACGGACAGGGGGGGATGGCTACACCTTC	TRBD1	TRBV12-3/TRBV12-4	many	TRBJ1-2
CASSLVSSGYSYNEQFF	TGCGCCAGCAGCTTGGTCTCTAGCGGGTACTCCTACAATGAGCAGTTCTTC	TRBD2	TRBV5-1	many	TRBJ2-1
CASSQPGTGNNEQFF	TGCGCCAGCAGCCAACCCGGGACAGGGAACAATGAGCAGTTCTTC	TRBD1	TRBV4-1	many	TRBJ2-1
CASSLRYGAGGSETQYF	TGTGCCAGCAGCCTACGCTACGGAGCGGGAGGGTCGGAGACCCAGTACTTC	TRBD2	TRBV3-1	many	TRBJ2-5
CASSFLKPEGEQYF	TGTGCCAGCAGTTTCCTGAAGCCTGAGGGGGAGCAGTACTTC	-	TRBV12-3/TRBV12-4	-	TRBJ2-7
CASSERGLGTGELFF	TGTGCCAGCAGTGAACGGGGGCTCGGGACCGGGGAGCTGTTTTTT	-	TRBV2	-	TRBJ2-2
CSASTLGPQGDIQYF	TGCAGTGCTAGCACCCTGGGACCCCAGGGGGACATTCAGTACTTC	TRBD1	TRBV20-1	many	TRBJ2-4
CASSQDFQGRVGYTF	TGTGCCAGCAGCCAAGACTTTCAGGGCAGGGTTGGCTACACCTTC	-	TRBV4-2	-	TRBJ1-2
CASSPHRDRLNTEAFF	TGTGCCAGCAGCCCACACCGGGACCGATTAAATACTGAAGCTTTCTTT	-	TRBV7-2	few	TRBJ1-1
CASSPGQASLNTEAFF	TGCGCCAGCAGCCCCGGACAGGCTTCACTGAACACTGAAGCTTTCTTT	TRBD1	TRBV4-1	many	TRBJ1-1
CASSLDGTTNTEAFF	TGTGCCAGCAGCTTAGACGGGACAACGAACACTGAAGCTTTCTTT	-	TRBV7-3	-	TRBJ1-1
CATSRDSGQGWNTEAFF	TGTGCCACCAGCAGAGATTCGGGACAGGGGTGGAACACTGAAGCTTTCTTT	TRBD1	TRBV15	-	TRBJ1-1
CASSQDHTNTEAFF	TGTGCCAGCAGCCAAGATCATACGAACACTGAAGCTTTCTTT	-	TRBV3-1	many	TRBJ1-1
CSAMDGGRGRNSYNEQFF	TGCAGTGCTATGGATGGCGGGAGAGGCCGAAACTCCTACAATGAGCAGTTCTTC	TRBD2	TRBV20-1	many	TRBJ2-1
CATAKALQPQHF	TGTGCCACCGCCAAGGCTTTACAGCCCCAGCATTTT	-	TRBV24-1	-	TRBJ1-5
CASSPGPREYQPQHF	TGTGCCAGCAGCCCTGGGCCACGGGAATATCAGCCCCAGCATTTT	-	TRBV3-1	few	TRBJ1-5
CASSLAGTEPPLHF	TGTGCCAGCAGTTTAGCCGGGACGGAACCACCCCTCCACTTT	-	TRBV12-3/TRBV12-4	many	TRBJ1-6
CASSKNPDGFLSPGYTF	TGCGCCAGCAGCAAGAACCCGGACGGTTTTCTTTCCCCTGGCTACACCTTC	-	TRBV5-1	many	TRBJ1-2
CSVSRDASTKGTFF	TGCAGCGTATCCCGGGACGCTAGTACGAAGGGAACTTTCTTT	-	TRBV29-1	medium-sized	TRBJ1-1
CASSQVDSNTEAFF	TGTGCCAGCAGCCAAGTGGACAGTAACACTGAAGCTTTCTTT	-	TRBV3-1	-	TRBJ1-1
CATRSRSMDSNQPQHF	TGTGCCACCCGGAGTAGGAGTATGGATAGCAATCAGCCCCAGCATTTT	-	TRBV10-3	many	TRBJ1-5
CASTLMNTEAFF	TGTGCCAGCACCTTAATGAACACTGAAGCTTTCTTT	-	TRBV11-1	few	TRBJ1-1
CSARGNSKNIQYF	TGCAGTGCTAGAGGAAACAGCAAAAACATTCAGTACTTC	-	TRBV20-1	many	TRBJ2-4
CASSLAAGNEQFF	TGTGCCAGCAGCTTGGCCGCGGGGAATGAGCAGTTCTTC	-	TRBV5-4	many	TRBJ2-1
CASSLGLAGRGTDTQYF	TGTGCCAGCAGCTTAGGTTTAGCGGGGAGGGGAACAGATACGCAGTATTTT	TRBD2	TRBV7-2	many	TRBJ2-3
CSASDRSSGANVLTF	TGCAGTGCTAGTGACCGTAGCTCTGGGGCCAACGTCCTGACTTTC	-	TRBV20-1	few	TRBJ2-6
CASSASLQDEQFF	TGTGCCAGCAGCGCGTCCTTGCAGGATGAGCAGTTCTTC	-	TRBV7-9	many	TRBJ2-1
CAWNHGQANIQYF	TGTGCCTGGAACCACGGACAGGCAAACATTCAGTACTTC	TRBD1	TRBV30	many	TRBJ2-4
CSVEAREGYDEQFF	TGCAGCGTTGAAGCCAGGGAGGGGTACGATGAGCAGTTCTTC	TRBD2	TRBV29-1	many	TRBJ2-1
CATSERTGIGETQYF	TGTGCCACCAGTGAGCGTACAGGGATTGGAGAGACCCAGTACTTC	-	TRBV24-1	many	TRBJ2-5